Listed here is a single T cell receptor (beta chain). There are many counts of this clonotype. Its antigen is not yet known. No much larger clone is present one base from it, and per-base qualities are unavailable. These data originate in a study of identical twins' blood T cells (dated by TCRdb to between 2011 and 2013). With respect to the entire study: About 48 million Illumina reads were obtained across approximately 12 libraries, comprising six alpha-chain and six beta-chain libraries. To assess how genetics influences repertoire formation, the study used next-generation sequencing to compare the TCR alpha and beta chain repertoires of three pairs of monozygous twins. On the study overall, not on this receptor specifically: How many CDR3 clonotypes two donors shared depended mainly on the product of their cloneset sizes, and the twins did not clearly stray from this trend. Because the twins were raised together, environmental influences could not be ruled out as an explanation for the similarity between twins. V gene usage was reported to be markedly more similar within twin pairs than between unrelated donors, even among non-selected out-of-frame TCRbeta clonotypes. Validation by independent studies was stated to be required for the proposed role of the TCRalpha J segment in MHC recognition during thymic selection. Among the most abundant TCRbeta clonotypes, each donor shared more CDR3 sequences with her twin than with unrelated donors.

Trimming removed 6 bases from V and 7 bases from J, leaving 19 bases between the germline ends. The CDR3 has 16 amino acids, counting the end cysteine and phenylalanine. Only the CDR3 region is kept as DNA, spanning 48 bases read in frame from base 1. The protocol used for the library was 5' RACE. TCRdb names Illumina Genome Analyzer IIx as the instrument used. RNA-based TCR cDNA libraries were prepared by a previously described protocol with several modifications. To prevent cross-contamination, sample-specific barcodes were introduced on both ends of each TCR cDNA library during cDNA synthesis and amplification. The authors processed their data as follows. Each individual had between about 90,000 and nearly 550,000 identified clonotypes, and each library contained roughly 2.2 to 4 million CDR3-containing reads. Reads with improper barcode index combinations were discarded, and clonesets were then built for each library with the MiTCR software. While assembling CDR3 clonotypes, MiTCR corrected PCR and sequencing errors and either filtered or rescued low-quality reads. Artificial out-of-frame clonotypes were removed by being mapped to in-frame sequences, with one indel in the CDR3 allowed. Similarity of V and J gene usage between donors was measured as Jensen-Shannon divergence divided by mean entropy. In TCRdb, the public reads were trimmed at Q25 with fastp and aligned with MiXCR, with productive beta chains retained. CDR3 protein duplicates are merged, each entry listing the most common genes and DNA. What appears here as the V and J calls and clone size reflects TCRdb's work, not the paper's. The sample has roughly 340,000 distinct CDR3 sequences on record, more than 25% of them singletons. Approximately 6.6% of the sample is held by the ten biggest clonotypes.

Donors were six healthy women forming three monozygous twin pairs. All three twin pairs had been raised together and were thought likely to have encountered the same vaccines and infectious agents. TCR cDNA libraries were prepared from RNA that had been isolated from peripheral blood mononuclear cells. The chain is assembled from TRBV12-3 or TRBV12-4 and TRBJ1-6; a tentative D match to TRBD1 spans 6 bases. The clonotype comes from a woman between 18 and 50 years old in good health. The sequenced material came from PBMCs. The DNA sequence is TGTGCCAGCAGCATCGGGATTGACAGGTCCAATTCACCCCTCCACTTT. This is translated as CASSIGIDRSNSPLHF.